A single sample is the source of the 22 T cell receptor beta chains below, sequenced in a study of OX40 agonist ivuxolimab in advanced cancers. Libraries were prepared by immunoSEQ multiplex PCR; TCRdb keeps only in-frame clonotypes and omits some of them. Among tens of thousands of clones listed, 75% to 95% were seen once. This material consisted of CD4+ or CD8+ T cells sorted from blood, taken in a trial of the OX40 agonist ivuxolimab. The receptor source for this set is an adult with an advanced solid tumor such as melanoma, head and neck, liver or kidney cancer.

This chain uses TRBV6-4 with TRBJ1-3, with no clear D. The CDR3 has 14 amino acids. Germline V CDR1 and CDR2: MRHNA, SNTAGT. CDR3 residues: CWKPGGRARNTIYF. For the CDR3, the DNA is TGTTGGAAGCCAGGAGGACGGGCTAGAAACACCATATATTTT.

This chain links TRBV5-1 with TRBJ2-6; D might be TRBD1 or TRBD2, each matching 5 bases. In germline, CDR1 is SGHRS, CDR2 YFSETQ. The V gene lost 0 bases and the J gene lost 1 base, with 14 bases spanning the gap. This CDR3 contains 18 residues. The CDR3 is CASSLGGELKSGANVLTF. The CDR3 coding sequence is TGCGCCAGCAGCTTGGGAGGGGAGTTAAAATCTGGGGCCAACGTCCTGACTTTC. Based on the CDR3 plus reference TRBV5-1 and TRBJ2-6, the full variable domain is KAGVTQTPRYLIKTRGQQVTLSCSPISGHRSVSWYQQTPGQGLQFLFEYFSETQRNKGNFPGRFSGRQFSNSRSEMNVSTLELGDSALYLCASSLGGELKSGANVLTFGAGSRLTVL.

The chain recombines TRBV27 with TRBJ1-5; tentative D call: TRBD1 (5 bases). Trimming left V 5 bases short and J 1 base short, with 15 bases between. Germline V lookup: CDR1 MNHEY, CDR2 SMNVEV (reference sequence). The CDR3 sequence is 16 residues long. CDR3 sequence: CASSPNPWGSNQPQHF. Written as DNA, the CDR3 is TGTGCCAGCAGTCCTAATCCTTGGGGGAGCAATCAGCCCCAGCATTTT.

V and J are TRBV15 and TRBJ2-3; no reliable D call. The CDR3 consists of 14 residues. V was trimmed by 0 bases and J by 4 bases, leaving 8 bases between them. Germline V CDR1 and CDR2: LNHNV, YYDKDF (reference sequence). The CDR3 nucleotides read TGTGCCACCAGCAGAGATCCGGACGCAGATACGCAGTATTTT. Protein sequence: CATSRDPDADTQYF.

DNA for the CDR3: TGTGCCAGCAGTTCACCACCGGGACAGAAAAGCTCCTACGAGCAGTACTTC. Translation: CASSSPPGQKSSYEQYF. The V gene is TRBV28, the J gene TRBJ2-7, with 7 bases that match TRBD1. J lost 0 bases, V lost 4 bases, and 12 bases had no gene match. The CDR3 contains 17 residues. CDR1 MDHEN and CDR2 SYDVKM come from the germline V gene.

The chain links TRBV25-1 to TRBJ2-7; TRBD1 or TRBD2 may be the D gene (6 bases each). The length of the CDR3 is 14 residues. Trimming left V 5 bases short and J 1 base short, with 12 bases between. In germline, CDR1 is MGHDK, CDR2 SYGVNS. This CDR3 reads CASSKGGQSYEQYF. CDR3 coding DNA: TGTGCCAGCAGTAAAGGGGGGCAGTCCTACGAGCAGTACTTC.

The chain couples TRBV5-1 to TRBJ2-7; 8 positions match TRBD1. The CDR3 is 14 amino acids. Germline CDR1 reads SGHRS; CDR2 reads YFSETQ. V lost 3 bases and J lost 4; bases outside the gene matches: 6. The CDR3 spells CASSYDRGEYEQYF. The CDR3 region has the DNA TGCGCCAGCAGCTATGACAGGGGAGAGTACGAGCAGTACTTC.

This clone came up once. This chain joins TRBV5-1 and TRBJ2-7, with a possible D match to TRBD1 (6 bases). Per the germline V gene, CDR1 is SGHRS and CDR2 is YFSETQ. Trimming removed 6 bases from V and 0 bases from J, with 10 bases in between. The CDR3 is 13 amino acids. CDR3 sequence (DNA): TGCGCCAGCATGAGGACAGTCTCCTACGAGCAGTACTTC. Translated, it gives CASMRTVSYEQYF.

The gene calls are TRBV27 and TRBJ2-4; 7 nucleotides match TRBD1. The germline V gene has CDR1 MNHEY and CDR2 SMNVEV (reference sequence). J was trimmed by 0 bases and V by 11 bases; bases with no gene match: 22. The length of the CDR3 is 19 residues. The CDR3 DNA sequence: TGTGCCCTCGTCCCCACCTCGGGACAGCCCCTCCTAGCCAAAAACATTCAGTACTTC. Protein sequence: CALVPTSGQPLLAKNIQYF.

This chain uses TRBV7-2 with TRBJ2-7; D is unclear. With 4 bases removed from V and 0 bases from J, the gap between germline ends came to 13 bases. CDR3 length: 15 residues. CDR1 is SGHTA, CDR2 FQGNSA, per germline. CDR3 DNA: TGTGCCAGCAGCTACACCAACCCAGCCTCCTACGAGCAGTACTTC. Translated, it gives CASSYTNPASYEQYF.

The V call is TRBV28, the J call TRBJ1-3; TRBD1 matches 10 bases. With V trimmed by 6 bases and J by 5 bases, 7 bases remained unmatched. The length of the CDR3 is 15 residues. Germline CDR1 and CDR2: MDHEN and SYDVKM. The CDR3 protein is CASREETGGRNTIYF. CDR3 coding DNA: TGTGCCAGCAGAGAAGAGACAGGGGGCCGAAACACCATATATTTT.

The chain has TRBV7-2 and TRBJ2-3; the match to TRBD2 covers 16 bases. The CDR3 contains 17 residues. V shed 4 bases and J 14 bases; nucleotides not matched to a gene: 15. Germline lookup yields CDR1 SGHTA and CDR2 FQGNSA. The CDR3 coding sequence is TGTGCCAGCAGCTCCTACTACCTCGGGACTAGCGGGGGGGCCGGGTATTTT. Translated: CASSSYYLGTSGGAGYF.

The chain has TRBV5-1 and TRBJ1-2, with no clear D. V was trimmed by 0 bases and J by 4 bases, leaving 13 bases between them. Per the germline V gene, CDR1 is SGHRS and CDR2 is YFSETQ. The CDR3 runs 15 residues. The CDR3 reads CASSLEATDIYGYTF. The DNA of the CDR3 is TGCGCCAGCAGCTTGGAGGCGACGGATATCTATGGCTACACCTTC.

CDR3 DNA sequence: TGTGCCAGCAACCCGCGAGGTCCGGATGGCTACACCTTC. It is translated as CASNPRGPDGYTF. The chain links TRBV2 to TRBJ1-2; D ambiguous. V was trimmed by 7 bases and J by 6 bases, leaving 15 bases between them. This CDR3 is built from 13 residues. CDR1 is SNHLY and CDR2 is FYNNEI in the germline V gene.

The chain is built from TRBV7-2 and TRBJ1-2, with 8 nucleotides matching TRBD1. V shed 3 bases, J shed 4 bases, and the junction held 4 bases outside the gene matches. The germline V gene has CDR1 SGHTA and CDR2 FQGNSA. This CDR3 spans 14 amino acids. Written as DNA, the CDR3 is TGTGCCAGCAGCTTCGGGGGACAGGTCTATGGCTACACCTTC. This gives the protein CASSFGGQVYGYTF.

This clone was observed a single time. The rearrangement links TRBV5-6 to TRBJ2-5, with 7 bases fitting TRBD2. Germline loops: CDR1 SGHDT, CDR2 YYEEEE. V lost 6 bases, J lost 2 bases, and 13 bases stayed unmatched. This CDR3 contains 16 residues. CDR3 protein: CASTLVIAGPQETQYF. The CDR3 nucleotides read TGTGCCAGCACGTTGGTGATAGCGGGTCCACAAGAGACCCAGTACTTC.

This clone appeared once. CDR3 region: CASSRTRTVRSGNQPQHF. CDR3 in DNA: TGTGCCAGCAGCCGAACCAGGACAGTCCGCTCCGGCAATCAGCCCCAGCATTTT. The rearrangement joins TRBV11-3 to TRBJ1-5, with D perhaps matching TRBD1 (6 bases). There are 18 residues in the CDR3. The V and J ends lost 5 bases and 2 bases respectively, with 22 bases between them. Germline CDR1 reads SGHNT; CDR2 reads YENEEA.

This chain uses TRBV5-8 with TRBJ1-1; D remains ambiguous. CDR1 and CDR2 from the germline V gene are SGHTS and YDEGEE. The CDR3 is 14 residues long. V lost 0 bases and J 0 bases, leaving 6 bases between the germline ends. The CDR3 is CASSLEQLNTEAFF. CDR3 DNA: TGTGCCAGCAGCTTGGAACAGTTGAACACTGAAGCTTTCTTT.

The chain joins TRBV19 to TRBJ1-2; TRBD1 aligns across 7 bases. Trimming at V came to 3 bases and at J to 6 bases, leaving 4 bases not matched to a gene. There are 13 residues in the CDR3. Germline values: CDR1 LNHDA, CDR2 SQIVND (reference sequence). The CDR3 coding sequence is TGTGCCAGTAGTATCACAGGGGCGGATGGCTACACCTTC. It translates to CASSITGADGYTF.

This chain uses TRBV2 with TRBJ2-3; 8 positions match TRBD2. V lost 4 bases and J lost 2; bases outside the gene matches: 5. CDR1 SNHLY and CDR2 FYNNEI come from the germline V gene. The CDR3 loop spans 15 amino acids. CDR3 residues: CASSVRTSFTDTQYF. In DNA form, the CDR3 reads TGTGCCAGCAGTGTGAGGACTAGCTTCACAGATACGCAGTATTTT.

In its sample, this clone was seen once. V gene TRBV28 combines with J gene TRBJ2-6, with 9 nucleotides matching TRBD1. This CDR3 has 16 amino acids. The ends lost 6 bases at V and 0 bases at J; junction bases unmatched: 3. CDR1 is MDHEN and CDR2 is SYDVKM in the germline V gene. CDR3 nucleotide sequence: TGTGCCAGCAGGGGGACAGGGAGCTCTGGGGCCAACGTCCTGACTTTC. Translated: CASRGTGSSGANVLTF.

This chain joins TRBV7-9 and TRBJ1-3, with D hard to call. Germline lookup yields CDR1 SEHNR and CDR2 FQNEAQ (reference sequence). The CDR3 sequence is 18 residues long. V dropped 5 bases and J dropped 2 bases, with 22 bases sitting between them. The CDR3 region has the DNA TGTGCCAGCAGCATTCTCGGAGACCTTTTCGGAGCTGGAAACACCATATATTTT. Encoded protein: CASSILGDLFGAGNTIYF.